The clone carrying this TCR beta chain came up many times. These data belong to a study of cytomegalovirus exposure and HLA in healthy donors. Primers for the PCR totalled 60 Vbeta and 13 Jbeta. Assay used: immunoSEQ multiplex PCR; TCRdb lists only in-frame clones, some missing. In the table there are more than 150,000 clones, roughly 80% of which are singletons. J gave up 5 bases and V 1 base, and 4 bases lay outside the gene matches. Germline values: CDR1 MNHNS, CDR2 SASEGT. The CDR3 contains 15 residues. The gene calls are TRBV6-1 and TRBJ2-7; 11 bases align to TRBD2. Specimen: PBMCs. This TCR derives from a girl aged 10-17 years in good health and CMV-seropositive. CDR3 nucleotides: TGTGCCAGCAGTGAAGAGTTAGCGGGAGGGCACGAGCAGTACTTC. Protein sequence: CASSEELAGGHEQYF.